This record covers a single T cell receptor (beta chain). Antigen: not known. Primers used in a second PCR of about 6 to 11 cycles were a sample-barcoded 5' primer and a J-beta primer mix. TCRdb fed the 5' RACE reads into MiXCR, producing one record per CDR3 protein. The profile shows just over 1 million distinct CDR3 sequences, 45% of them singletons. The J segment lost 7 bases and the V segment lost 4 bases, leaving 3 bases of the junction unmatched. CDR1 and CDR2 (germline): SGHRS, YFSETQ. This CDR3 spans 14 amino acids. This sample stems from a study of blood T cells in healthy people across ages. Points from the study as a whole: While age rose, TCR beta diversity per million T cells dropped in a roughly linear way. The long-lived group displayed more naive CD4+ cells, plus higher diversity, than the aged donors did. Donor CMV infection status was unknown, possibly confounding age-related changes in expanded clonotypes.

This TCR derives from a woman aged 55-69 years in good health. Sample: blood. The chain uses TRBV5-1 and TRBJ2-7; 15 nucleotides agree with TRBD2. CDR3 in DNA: TGCGCCAGCAGCGGGGGACTAGCGGGAGGTGAGCAGTACTTC. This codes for CASSGGLAGGEQYF.